The 8 T cell receptor beta chains given below trace back to one sample, sequenced in a study of blood T cell repertoires in COVID-19. Profiled with immunoSEQ multiplex PCR; TCRdb holds only in-frame clones, not every one. The profile shows roughly 440,000 clones, approximately 88% of them singletons. Sequenced sample: peripheral blood. All receptors derive from a woman aged 45 to 65 with COVID-19, enrolled during active disease.

The genes are TRBV3-1 (or the pseudogene TRBV3-2) and TRBJ2-2; TRBD2 matches 9 bases. With V trimmed by 0 bases and J by 7 bases, 9 bases remained unmatched. The CDR3 is 17 amino acids. The germline gives CDR1 LGHDT, CDR2 YNNKEL (reference sequence). The CDR3 bases are TGTGCCAGCAGCCAAGAATTGGCGGGGGGGCCAGGCGGGGAGCTGTTTTTT. Translation: CASSQELAGGPGGELFF.

The sample holds one count of this clone. In nucleotides, the CDR3 is TGTGCCTGGAGCGGACAGCTTGGAAACACCATATATTTT. Translating gives CAWSGQLGNTIYF. The chain joins TRBV30 to TRBJ1-3; D may be TRBD1 (6 bases). V dropped 3 bases and J dropped 3 bases, with 9 bases sitting between them. The germline V gene encodes CDR1 GTSNPN and CDR2 SVGIG (reference sequence). The CDR3 contains 13 residues.

The chain couples TRBV19 to TRBJ1-1, with 8 bases lining up with TRBD1. V was clipped by 8 bases and J by 6 bases; unmatched bases: 2. Germline V gene sequence: CDR1 LNHDA, CDR2 SQIVND (reference sequence). The CDR3 consists of 11 residues. The CDR3, as DNA: TGTGCCAGTGGGACAGGTCCTGAAGCTTTCTTT. Translating gives CASGTGPEAFF.

The rearrangement links TRBV2 to TRBJ2-5, with D unresolved. The CDR3 extends over 14 amino acids. Germline-derived CDR1 and CDR2 are SNHLY and FYNNEI. V lost 9 bases and J lost 0, with 14 bases in between. CDR3 residues: CASSQRSNQETQYF. DNA of the CDR3: TGTGCCAGTTCGCAGAGGTCTAACCAAGAGACCCAGTACTTC. The entire variable domain, with the rest obtained from reference TRBV2 and TRBJ2-5, is as follows: EPEVTQTPSHQVTQMGQEVILRCVPISNHLYFYWYRQILGQKVEFLVSFYNNEISEKSEIFDDQFSVERPDGSNFTLKIRSTKLEDSAMYFCASSQRSNQETQYFGPGTRLLVL.

This chain's CDR3 is CASSLGSGDLNTEAFF. The CDR3 DNA is TGCGCCAGCAGCTTGGGTTCAGGGGACCTAAACACTGAAGCTTTCTTT. V and J are TRBV5-1 and TRBJ1-1, with TRBD1 as a possible D gene (6 bases). This CDR3 comprises 16 residues. Per germline, CDR1 SGHRS and CDR2 YFSETQ. Trimming pared 0 bases from V and 2 bases from J, leaving 14 bases between.

This sequence joins TRBV28 and TRBJ1-2; TRBD1 matches at 7 bases. This CDR3 spans 16 amino acids. CDR1 MDHEN and CDR2 SYDVKM come from the germline V gene. Trimming took 2 bases from V and 8 from J; bases not matched to a gene: 14. The DNA of the CDR3 is TGTGCCAGCAGTTTAACCTTCGACAGGGCTTTTAAGGGCTACACCTTC. Its protein product is CASSLTFDRAFKGYTF.

The CDR3 region is CAWIPDISYNSPLHF. Here the CDR3 DNA reads TGTGCCTGGATTCCCGACATTTCGTACAATTCACCCCTCCACTTT. The rearrangement uses TRBV30 and TRBJ1-6; D is undetermined. The germline V gene has CDR1 GTSNPN and CDR2 SVGIG (reference sequence). V shed 4 bases and J shed 7 bases, with 17 bases lying between them. This CDR3 has 15 residues.

The chain links TRBV12-5 to TRBJ1-3; D remains ambiguous. CDR1 and CDR2 (germline): LGHNT, FRNRAP. Trimming cost V 3 bases and J 2 bases, with 11 bases left between them. CDR3 length: 15 amino acids. In nucleotides, the CDR3 is TGTGCTAGTGGTTTTAACCCCAGCGCTGGAAACACCATATATTTT. Translated, it gives CASGFNPSAGNTIYF.